This entry concerns a single TCR beta chain. Its antigen remains unknown. The data derive from a study of shared clonotypes between healthy human individuals. Sequencing used immunoSEQ multiplex PCR; TCRdb keeps in-frame clones, though not all of them. The sample consists of about 1.5 million clones, around 97% of them appearing once. Study-wide results and limits: Read depth was anticipated to influence clonotype sharing among donors.

The sequence derives from a young man in good health. The specimen was naive CD4+ T cells sorted from blood. Subset here: CD45RA+ positively selected.

CDR3 protein: CASSPQTGNVEQYF. DNA for the CDR3: TGTGCCAGCAGTCCCCAAACAGGGAACGTAGAGCAGTACTTC. This chain joins TRBV6-1 and TRBJ2-7, with a possible D match to TRBD1 (6 bases). CDR1 MNHNS and CDR2 SASEGT come from the germline V gene. Deletions cut 5 bases from V and 7 bases from J, with 18 bases between. The CDR3 totals 14 residues.